These 15 T cell receptor beta chains came from one sample sequenced in a study of early T cells in non-severe SARS-CoV-2 infection (dated by TCRdb to about 2021). Library generation was performed with 5' RACE. Sequencing instrument: NextSeq 500. The public reads were reanalyzed by TCRdb: fastp trimming at Q25, MiXCR alignment, in-frame beta chains only. Entries are consolidated by CDR3 protein sequence, retaining the most common genes and DNA. The sample profile shows 10,000 to 13,000 distinct CDR3 sequences; around 5% of them were found once. Clones ranked in the top ten supply almost 10% of the sample. The sequencing sample was made of whole blood. The origin of the receptors is an adult who was a healthcare worker with PCR-confirmed SARS-CoV-2 infection or an uninfected control (not recorded which).

In this sample, this clonotype is medium-sized (0.01 to 0.1%). The V gene is TRBV10-2, the J gene TRBJ2-1; the match to TRBD2 covers 10 bases. Germline CDR1 reads WSHSY; CDR2 reads SAAADI. Unmatched junction bases numbered 7, after V lost 6 bases and J lost 5 bases. The CDR3 contains 15 residues. CDR3 residues: CASRAGTSENNEQFF. CDR3 DNA: TGCGCCAGCAGGGCCGGGACTAGCGAGAACAATGAGCAGTTCTTC.

V and J are TRBV7-3 and TRBJ2-3; D uncertain. Looked up from germline, CDR1 is SGHTA and CDR2 is FQGTGA. Deletions cut 5 bases from V and 1 base from J, with 16 bases between. The CDR3 runs to 16 residues. CDR3 nucleotides: TGTGCCAGCAGCGAAGCCCCGGGCGAAGGCACAGATACGCAGTATTTT. It translates to CASSEAPGEGTDTQYF.

Judged by abundance, this clonotype is medium-sized. V is TRBV6-2 or TRBV6-3 and J is TRBJ1-2, with D unresolved. CDR3 length: 12 amino acids. Germline lookup yields CDR1 MNHEY and CDR2 SVGEGT. The V end lost 4 bases, the J end lost 7 bases, and 10 bases lay between the germline ends. CDR3 protein: CASSWVGGGYTF. The CDR3 nucleotides are TGTGCCAGCAGTTGGGTCGGCGGTGGCTACACCTTC.

This clonotype showed up many times. The chain joins TRBV20-1 to TRBJ2-2; D unclear. The germline V gene has CDR1 DFQATT and CDR2 SNEGSKA (reference sequence). The CDR3 extends over 17 amino acids. V shed 2 bases and J shed 4 bases, with 20 bases lying between them. CDR3 residues: CSARTLLGSGRTGELFF. Written as DNA, the CDR3 is TGCAGTGCTAGAACTCTTCTCGGGTCAGGACGCACCGGGGAGCTGTTTTTT.

This clonotype was seen a few times. J is TRBJ2-5 and V is TRBV25-1; D might be TRBD2 (7 bases). V lost 1 base and J lost 3, with 9 bases in between. CDR3 length: 14 amino acids. Germline V lookup: CDR1 MGHDK, CDR2 SYGVNS. The chain's CDR3 is CASSEWGGKETQYF. The CDR3 DNA reads TGTGCCAGCAGTGAATGGGGGGGCAAAGAGACCCAGTACTTC.

In its sample, this clonotype ranks as medium-sized. The gene calls are TRBV29-1 and TRBJ1-1; D unresolved. The CDR3 extends over 13 amino acids. Trimming shortened V by 4 bases and J by 3 bases, and 12 bases separated the two germline ends. CDR1 is SQVTM and CDR2 is ANQGSEA in the germline V gene. DNA of the CDR3: TGCAGCGTTGTTCCAGATTTTGACACTGAAGCTTTCTTT. It encodes CSVVPDFDTEAFF.

This clonotype was seen only a few times. The V call is TRBV7-6, the J call TRBJ2-3, with unresolved D. Germline CDR1 and CDR2: SGHVS and FNYEAQ. The CDR3 extends over 13 amino acids. Trimming took off 5 bases at V and 10 bases at J, with 16 bases between the two ends. Here the CDR3 DNA reads TGTGCCAGCAGCCCGGCCCTTGCTTTGGCGCAGTATTTT. As protein: CASSPALALAQYF.

Many counts were recorded for this clonotype. V gene TRBV7-2 combines with J gene TRBJ2-5; TRBD2 agrees at 10 bases. The germline CDR1 and CDR2 sequences are SGHTA and FQGNSA. CDR3 size: 15 residues. With V trimmed by 2 bases and J by 7 bases, 7 bases remained unmatched. Here the CDR3 reads CASSLQRGGRGTQYF. CDR3 coding DNA: TGTGCCAGCAGCTTACAGCGGGGGGGCCGAGGGACCCAGTACTTC.

Many counts were recorded for this clonotype. The chain links TRBV2 to TRBJ1-1; D gene uncertain. This CDR3 contains 11 residues. The germline V gene encodes CDR1 SNHLY and CDR2 FYNNEI. Trimming removed 4 bases from V and 6 bases from J, with 6 bases in between. The CDR3 DNA is TGTGCCAGCAGTGGAGTATCTGAAGCTTTCTTT. This gives the protein CASSGVSEAFF.

This clonotype is medium-sized by share. The chain employs TRBV6-1 and TRBJ1-1, with D tentatively TRBD1 (5 bases). V shed 6 bases and J shed 1 base, with 18 bases lying between them. This CDR3 is 16 amino acids long. Germline V gene lookup returns CDR1 MNHNS and CDR2 SASEGT. CDR3 sequence reads: CASRPRGRDRNTEAFF. In nucleotides, the CDR3 is TGTGCCAGCAGACCGAGGGGAAGGGATCGGAACACTGAAGCTTTCTTT.

This clonotype was seen many times. This chain links TRBV6-1 with TRBJ2-3; a possible D gene is TRBD2 (5 bases). Trimming shortened V by 1 base and J by 5 bases, and 16 bases separated the two germline ends. This CDR3 is built from 16 residues. CDR1 and CDR2 from the germline V gene are MNHNS and SASEGT. CDR3: CASSEGLVDSVDTQYF. CDR3 DNA: TGTGCCAGCAGTGAAGGGCTAGTCGATAGCGTAGATACGCAGTATTTT.

This clonotype was recorded a few times. The V gene is TRBV12-3 or TRBV12-4, the J gene TRBJ2-1; D ambiguous. The CDR3 sequence is 14 residues long. The germline V and J ends were trimmed by 7 bases and 7 bases, with 17 bases remaining between them. The CDR3 DNA is TGTGCCAGCACGGGCCGAGCAGGACCTAATGAGCAGTTCTTC. This translates into CASTGRAGPNEQFF.

Within the sample, this clonotype is medium-sized. The rearrangement links TRBV20-1 to TRBJ1-5; weak D call: TRBD1 (6 bases). Germline values: CDR1 DFQATT, CDR2 SNEGSKA (reference sequence). V was trimmed by 0 bases and J by 1 base, leaving 10 bases between them. The CDR3 loop spans 15 amino acids. The CDR3 region has the DNA TGCAGTGCTAGAGATCCAGGGACAAGCAATCAGCCCCAGCATTTT. It codes for CSARDPGTSNQPQHF.

This clonotype was seen ten or more times. The chain employs TRBV30 and TRBJ2-1; maybe TRBD1 (6 bases). This CDR3 has 13 residues. Germline assignment: CDR1 GTSNPN and CDR2 SVGIG (reference sequence). V was cut by 0 bases and J by 3 bases, with 6 bases left in between. The CDR3 sequence: CAWSVDSYNEQFF. CDR3 DNA: TGTGCCTGGAGTGTGGACAGCTACAATGAGCAGTTCTTC.

This clonotype has a count of ten or more. The rearrangement joins TRBV6-6 to TRBJ1-1, with D maybe TRBD1 (6 bases). The CDR3 consists of 12 residues. V was cut by 0 bases and J by 12 bases, with 11 bases left in between. In germline, CDR1 is MNHNY, CDR2 SVGAGI (reference sequence). As DNA, the CDR3 is TGTGCCAGCAGTTACTCAGGGGGGTTATCTTTCTTT. It codes for CASSYSGGLSFF.